These 4 T cell receptor beta chains were sequenced from one sample in a study of blood T cell repertoires in COVID-19 (dated by TCRdb to the early 2020s). Library preparation was by the immunoSEQ multiplex PCR assay. Here the immuneACCESS table is served through TCRdb, limited to in-frame sequences with V and J called. Missing clones are a known gap in these copies; in checked studies unresolved V genes cover under half, and the rest lacks a known reason. The sample contains roughly 280,000 clones, about nine tenths of them found a single time. The ten top clones hold around 3% of the sample. Sequences were obtained from PBMCs or T cells enriched from blood (not recorded which). These receptors were obtained from a woman aged 50 to 60 who had recovered from COVID-19.

The V gene is TRBV5-1, the J gene TRBJ2-7, with 15 bases that match TRBD2. The CDR3 covers 15 residues. With 3 bases clipped from V and 7 bases from J, the junction kept 5 bases outside the gene matches. Germline loops: CDR1 SGHRS, CDR2 YFSETQ. CDR3 residues: CASSWTSGRAREQYF. The CDR3 bases are TGCGCCAGCAGCTGGACTAGCGGGAGGGCGCGGGAGCAGTACTTC.

This clone was seen only once. The V call is TRBV7-8, the J call TRBJ2-3; 7 nucleotides match TRBD2. The CDR3 totals 16 residues. Trimming removed 1 base from V and 1 base from J; junction bases left unmatched: 5. The germline V gene has CDR1 SGHVS and CDR2 FQNEAQ. The CDR3 DNA is TGTGCCAGCAGCTTAGTAGGCGGGAGTGGCACAGATACGCAGTATTTT. Translation: CASSLVGGSGTDTQYF.

CDR3 protein: CATHPDRFRGNNNEQFF. The CDR3 DNA is TGTGCCACCCACCCGGACAGGTTCCGGGGGAATAACAATGAGCAGTTCTTC. The chain employs TRBV19 and TRBJ2-1, with D possibly TRBD1 on 7 matching bases. Germline CDR1 and CDR2: LNHDA and SQIVND (reference sequence). The V and J ends lost 10 bases and 5 bases respectively, with 27 bases between them. The CDR3 sequence is 17 residues long.

This clone came up once. This rearrangement joins TRBV4-3 to TRBJ2-7; D is undetermined. Per the germline V gene, CDR1 is LGHNA and CDR2 is YSLEER. V lost 2 bases, J lost 0 bases, and 5 bases lay in between. The CDR3 is 13 amino acids. CDR3 region: CASSQSVSYEQYF. DNA of the CDR3: TGCGCCAGCAGCCAATCAGTCTCCTACGAGCAGTACTTC.